This T cell receptor beta chain came from a study of T-cell memory formation after mild COVID-19. Study-level information: The study found TCR clusters largely donor specific. The study's findings and limits: Day 15 to 85 contractors were CD4/CD8 balanced; later expanders leaned CD4+. The pre-infection memory compartment contained some responding clones, suggesting cross-reactive memory joined.

Many counts were recorded for this clonotype. The antigen is unknown. Sample barcodes and UMIs were carried by the TCR alpha and TCR beta cDNA libraries that 5'RACE generated with constant-segment primers. TCRdb called the 5' RACE reads again in MiXCR, with one record for every CDR3 protein. The sample records hundreds of thousands of distinct CDR3 sequences, about 20% being singletons. Trimming shortened V by 4 bases and J by 2 bases, and 15 bases separated the two germline ends. There are 16 residues in the CDR3. Germline V CDR1 and CDR2: SGHDT, YYEEEE. The chain combines TRBV5-6 with TRBJ2-2; no clear D gene. The sequence was collected from an adult woman who had mild COVID-19 (a few samples of this study predate the infection). Cell type and time point are not known. The sequenced sample consisted of PBMCs or a T cell subset sorted from them (not recorded which). This CDR3 reads CASSQLTTANTGELFF. The CDR3 DNA reads as TGTGCCAGCAGCCAACTTACTACAGCTAACACCGGGGAGCTGTTTTTT.